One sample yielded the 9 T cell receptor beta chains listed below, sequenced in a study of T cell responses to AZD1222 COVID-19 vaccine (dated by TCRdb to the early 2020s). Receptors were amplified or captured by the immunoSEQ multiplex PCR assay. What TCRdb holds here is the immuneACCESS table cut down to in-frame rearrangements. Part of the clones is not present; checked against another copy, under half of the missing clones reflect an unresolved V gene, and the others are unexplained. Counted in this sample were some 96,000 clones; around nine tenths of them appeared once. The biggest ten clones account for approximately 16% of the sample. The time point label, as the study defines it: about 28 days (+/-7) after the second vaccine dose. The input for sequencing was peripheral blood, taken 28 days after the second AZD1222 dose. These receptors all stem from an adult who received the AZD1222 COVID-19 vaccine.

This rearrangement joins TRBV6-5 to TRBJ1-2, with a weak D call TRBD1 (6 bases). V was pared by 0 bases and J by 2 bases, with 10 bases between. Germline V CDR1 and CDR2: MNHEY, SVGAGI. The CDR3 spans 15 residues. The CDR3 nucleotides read TGTGCCAGCAGTTACTCGCCAGGGGTGAACTATGGCTACACCTTC. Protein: CASSYSPGVNYGYTF.

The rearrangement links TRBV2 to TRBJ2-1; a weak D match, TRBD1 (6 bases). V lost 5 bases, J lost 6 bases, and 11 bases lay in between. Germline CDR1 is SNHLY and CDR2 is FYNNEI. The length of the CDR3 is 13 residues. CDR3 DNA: TGTGCCAGCAGTTTGGGACAAGCCAATGAGCAGTTCTTC. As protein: CASSLGQANEQFF.

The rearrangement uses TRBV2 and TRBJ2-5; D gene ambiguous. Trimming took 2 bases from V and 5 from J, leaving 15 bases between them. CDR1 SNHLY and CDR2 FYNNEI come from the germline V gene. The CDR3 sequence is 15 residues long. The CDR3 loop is CASSENRGVGETQYF. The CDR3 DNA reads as TGTGCCAGCAGTGAAAACCGAGGAGTAGGGGAGACCCAGTACTTC. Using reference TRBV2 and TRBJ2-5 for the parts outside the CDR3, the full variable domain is EPEVTQTPSHQVTQMGQEVILRCVPISNHLYFYWYRQILGQKVEFLVSFYNNEISEKSEIFDDQFSVERPDGSNFTLKIRSTKLEDSAMYFCASSENRGVGETQYFGPGTRLLVL.

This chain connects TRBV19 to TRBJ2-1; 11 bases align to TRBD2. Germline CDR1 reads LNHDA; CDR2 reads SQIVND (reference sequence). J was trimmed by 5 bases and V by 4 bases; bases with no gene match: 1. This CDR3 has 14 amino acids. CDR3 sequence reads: CASSKLAGDNEQFF. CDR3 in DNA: TGTGCCAGTAGTAAACTAGCGGGGGACAATGAGCAGTTCTTC.

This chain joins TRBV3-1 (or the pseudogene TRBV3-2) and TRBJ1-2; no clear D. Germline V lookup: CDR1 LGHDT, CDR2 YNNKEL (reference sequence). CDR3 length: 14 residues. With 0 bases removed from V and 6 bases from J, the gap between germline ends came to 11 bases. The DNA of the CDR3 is TGTGCCAGCAGCCAAGATAACAGAGTTAATGGCTACACCTTC. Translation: CASSQDNRVNGYTF.

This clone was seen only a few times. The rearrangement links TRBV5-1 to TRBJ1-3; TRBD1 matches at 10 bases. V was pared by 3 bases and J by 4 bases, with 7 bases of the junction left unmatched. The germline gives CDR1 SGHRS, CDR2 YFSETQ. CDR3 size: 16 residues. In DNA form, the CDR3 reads TGCGCCAGCAGCTCCAAGGGACAGGGGTCCGGAAACACCATATATTTT. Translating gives CASSSKGQGSGNTIYF.

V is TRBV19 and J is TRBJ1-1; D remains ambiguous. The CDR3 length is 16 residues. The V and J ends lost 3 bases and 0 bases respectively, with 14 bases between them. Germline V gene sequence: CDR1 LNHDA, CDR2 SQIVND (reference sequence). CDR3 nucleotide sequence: TGTGCCAGTAGTATGATCGGGGTTGGGATGAACACTGAAGCTTTCTTT. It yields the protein CASSMIGVGMNTEAFF.

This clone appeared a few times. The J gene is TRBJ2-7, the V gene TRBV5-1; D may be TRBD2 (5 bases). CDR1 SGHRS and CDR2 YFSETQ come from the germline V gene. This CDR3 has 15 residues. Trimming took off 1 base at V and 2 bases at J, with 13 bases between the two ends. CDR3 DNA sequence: TGCGCCAGCAGCTTGATTCGAGGGCAGACCTACGAGCAGTACTTC. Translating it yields CASSLIRGQTYEQYF.

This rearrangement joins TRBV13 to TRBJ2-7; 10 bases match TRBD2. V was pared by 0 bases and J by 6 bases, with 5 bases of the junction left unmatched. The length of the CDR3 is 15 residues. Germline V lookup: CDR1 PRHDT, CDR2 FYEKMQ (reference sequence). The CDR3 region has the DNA TGTGCCAGCAGCTTAGGACTAGCGGGACGTGGCGAGCAGTACTTC. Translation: CASSLGLAGRGEQYF.